This T cell receptor beta chain was captured by sequencing in a study of T cell responses to AZD1222 COVID-19 vaccine. In its sample, this clone was seen once. Its antigen is currently unknown. Trimming pared 4 bases from V and 6 bases from J, leaving 6 bases between. Germline lookup yields CDR1 SEHNR and CDR2 FQNEAQ (reference sequence). This CDR3 spans 12 amino acids. The method was immunoSEQ multiplex PCR; TCRdb's version includes in-frame clones alone and lacks a portion of them. The data show about 110,000 clones, around 90% seen once. Regarding the study as a whole: CD4 TCRs associated with vaccination spanned spike, dominating at 160-218 and 743-854. Females outnumbered males among donors, who were mostly white British; clonal diversity was possibly underestimated. Spike-specific TCR breadth and depth grew following two AZD1222 doses.

The receptor was isolated from an adult who received the AZD1222 COVID-19 vaccine. The sequencing here drew on peripheral blood, taken 28 days after the second AZD1222 dose. This rearrangement joins TRBV7-9 to TRBJ2-2; possible D gene TRBD2, 6 bases. CDR3 in amino acids: CASSSGAGELFF. CDR3 in DNA: TGTGCCAGCAGCTCGGGAGCCGGGGAGCTGTTTTTT.